Presented here are 9 T cell receptor beta chains from one specimen sequenced in a study of blood T cells in healthy people across ages. Primers used in a second PCR of roughly 7 to 12 cycles were a sample-barcoded 5' primer and a J-beta primer mix. Via MiXCR, TCRdb re-called the 5' RACE reads, giving one row per CDR3 protein. The table lists around 850,000 distinct CDR3 sequences, 30% to 45% of them singletons, with under 15% in the top ten. The sequenced material came from blood. The receptors stem from a man younger than 35 in good health.

This clonotype was seen only a few times. The V gene is TRBV11-2, the J gene TRBJ2-3, with D possibly being TRBD2 (6 bases). This CDR3 region has 18 residues. The germline gives CDR1 SGHAT, CDR2 FQNNGV. Deletions cut 0 bases from V and 5 bases from J, with 21 bases between. The CDR3 DNA reads TGTGCCAGCAGCTTAGATTTTGGGGCAGGGAGGATTTTAGATACGCAGTATTTT. This gives the protein CASSLDFGAGRILDTQYF. Supplemented by reference TRBV11-2 and TRBJ2-3, the full variable domain reads EAGVAQSPRYKIIEKRQSVAFWCNPISGHATLYWYQQILGQGPKLLIQFQNNGVVDDSQLPKDRFSAERLKGVDSTLKIQPAKLEDSAVYLCASSLDFGAGRILDTQYFGPGTRLTVL.

The chain employs TRBV18 and TRBJ1-1; tentative D call: TRBD1 (6 bases). V was trimmed by 2 bases and J by 4 bases, leaving 11 bases between them. This CDR3 has 14 amino acids. The V gene's germline CDR1 is KGHSH and CDR2 LQKENI. The CDR3 DNA reads as TGTGCCAGCTCACCATTTTCGACAGGCACTGAAGCTTTCTTT. Residues: CASSPFSTGTEAFF.

This clonotype was seen at least ten times. This chain connects TRBV18 to TRBJ2-5; maybe TRBD2 (6 bases). Germline CDR1 reads KGHSH; CDR2 reads LQKENI. Between the trimmed V and J ends, which lost 6 bases and 5 bases, there was a span of 10 bases. The CDR3 contains 12 residues. CDR3 residues: CASSPTRETQYF. In nucleotides, the CDR3 is TGTGCCAGCTCCCCGACTAGGGAGACCCAGTACTTC.

This clonotype was seen a few times. A read error may be the cause here, since a much bigger clone is one base away. This chain links TRBV12-3 or TRBV12-4 with TRBJ2-5; the match to TRBD2 covers 7 bases. With V trimmed by 4 bases and J by 5 bases, 10 bases remained unmatched. This CDR3 spans 15 amino acids. The CDR3 region has the DNA TGTGCCAGCAGTTCAGCGGGAAAATCGGGGGAGACCCAGTACTTC. It translates to CASSSAGKSGETQYF.

J is TRBJ2-4 and V is TRBV29-1, with D possibly being TRBD1 or TRBD2 (6 bases each). This CDR3 is built from 13 residues. Germline assignment: CDR1 SQVTM and CDR2 ANQGSEA. V was pared by 1 base and J by 13 bases, with 17 bases between. Here the CDR3 reads CSVEALGAGRQYF. The CDR3 DNA follows: TGCAGCGTTGAAGCCCTGGGGGCGGGGAGGCAGTACTTC.

The V call is TRBV25-1, the J call TRBJ2-3; D not resolved. The V gene lost 2 bases and the J gene lost 4 bases, with 16 bases spanning the gap. The CDR3 is 16 residues long. Germline-derived CDR1 and CDR2 are MGHDK and SYGVNS. The CDR3 spells CASSEENYSPADTQYF. Written as DNA, the CDR3 is TGTGCCAGCAGTGAAGAAAACTATTCCCCGGCAGATACGCAGTATTTT. Together with reference TRBV25-1 and TRBJ2-3, the CDR3 gives the full variable domain: EADIYQTPRYLVIGTGKKITLECSQTMGHDKMYWYQQDPGMELHLIHYSYGVNSTEKGDLSSESTVSRIRTEHFPLTLESARPSHTSQYLCASSEENYSPADTQYFGPGTRLTVL.

This clonotype turned up a few times. This chain uses TRBV25-1 with TRBJ1-2, with D possibly matching TRBD1 (5 bases). The CDR3 is 14 residues long. Trimming stripped 7 bases from V and 5 bases from J, with 17 bases between. Germline CDR1 MGHDK, CDR2 SYGVNS. CDR3: CASKAQGGGYGYTF. CDR3 sequence (DNA): TGTGCCAGCAAAGCCCAGGGCGGGGGATATGGCTACACCTTC.

On this clonotype itself: A much bigger clone sits one base away, suggesting this may be a read error. This chain uses TRBV4-2 with TRBJ2-7; possible D gene TRBD2, 5 bases. This CDR3 has 14 amino acids. Germline CDR1 is LGHNA and CDR2 is YNFKEQ. The CDR3 sequence: CASSQAGSSYGQYF. The CDR3, as DNA: TGTGCCAGCAGCCAAGCGGGGAGCTCCTACGGGCAGTACTTC.

In its sample, this clonotype was seen once. A read error is possible here, since a much larger clone lies one base away. The genes are TRBV20-1 and TRBJ2-7; 10 positions match TRBD2. Germline V CDR1 and CDR2: DFQATT, SNEGSKA (reference sequence). The CDR3 consists of 13 residues. V was pared by 3 bases and J by 7 bases, with 6 bases of the junction left unmatched. The CDR3: CSASPSGGLEQYF. In DNA, the CDR3 is TGCAGTGCTAGCCCTAGCGGGGGACTTGAGCAGTACTTC.